This is a list of T cell receptor beta chains from one sample in a study of shared T cell receptors in the human thymus. The assay was immunoSEQ multiplex PCR, and TCRdb's table has in-frame clones only and misses some. The sample includes about 660,000 clones, approximately 90% of them seen just once. The same sample was also studied in work on human thymus T cells.

The sample comprised thymocytes. The receptors shown here come from a boy in the first two years of life with a congenital heart defect. The CDR3 runs from the conserved cysteine through the conserved F or W. A D gene is named only where the DNA matches it firmly. Part of the rows lack a size; the others show once, few, many or a class for expanded clones.

clone size: .
J gene: TRBJ2-1
V gene: TRBV5-1
D gene: .
CDR3 DNA: TGCGCCAGCAGCTTGCGGGTCGGCAGCTCCTACAATGAGCAGTTCTTC
CDR3 protein: CASSLRVGSSYNEQFF

clone size: .
J gene: TRBJ2-2
V gene: TRBV6-5
D gene: TRBD2
CDR3 DNA: TGTGCCAGCAGTTACTCCCTAGCGGGCGGCACCGGGGAGCTGTTTTTT
CDR3 protein: CASSYSLAGGTGELFF

clone size: once
J gene: TRBJ2-7
V gene: TRBV5-4
D gene: TRBD2
CDR3 DNA: TGTGCCAGCAGCTTCGGGGGGACCGAGCAGTACTTC
CDR3 protein: CASSFGGTEQYF

clone size: .
J gene: TRBJ2-1
V gene: TRBV5-1
D gene: TRBD2
CDR3 DNA: TGCGCCAGCAGCTTGGCCTCGAGACTAGCGGGAGTAAATGAGCAGTTCTTC
CDR3 protein: CASSLASRLAGVNEQFF

clone size: .
J gene: TRBJ2-2
V gene: TRBV6-6
D gene: .
CDR3 DNA: TGTGCCAGCGGCTTAACCGGGGAGCTGTTTTTT
CDR3 protein: CASGLTGELFF

clone size: .
J gene: TRBJ2-1
V gene: TRBV19
D gene: .
CDR3 DNA: TGTGCCAGTAGTATAGTTTCTGCAGGGAAAAGAGACAATGAGCAGTTCTTC
CDR3 protein: CASSIVSAGKRDNEQFF

clone size: .
J gene: TRBJ2-1
V gene: TRBV15
D gene: .
CDR3 DNA: TGTGCCACCAGCAGAGATTCGCGCCAACCCTCTTACAATGAGCAGTTCTTC
CDR3 protein: CATSRDSRQPSYNEQFF

clone size: .
J gene: TRBJ2-3
V gene: TRBV5-1
D gene: .
CDR3 DNA: TGCGCCAGCAGCTTTTCGGGGAAACAGGGGGGGACAGATACGCAGTATTTT
CDR3 protein: CASSFSGKQGGTDTQYF

clone size: .
J gene: TRBJ2-5
V gene: TRBV2
D gene: TRBD1
CDR3 DNA: TGTGCCAGCAGTGGAGGGACAGGGGAAGAGACCCAGTACTTC
CDR3 protein: CASSGGTGEETQYF

clone size: .
J gene: TRBJ2-3
V gene: TRBV5-6
D gene: .
CDR3 DNA: TGTGCCAGCGTGGCAGCGGGTCATAGCACAGATACGCAGTATTTT
CDR3 protein: CASVAAGHSTDTQYF

clone size: few
J gene: TRBJ1-4
V gene: TRBV5-6
D gene: .
CDR3 DNA: TGTGCCAGCAGCCGTTCGGGGGAGAAACTGTTTTTT
CDR3 protein: CASSRSGEKLFF

clone size: .
J gene: TRBJ1-3
V gene: TRBV4-1
D gene: TRBD1
CDR3 DNA: TGCGCCAGCAGCCAGGGACAGGGGACTCCTAGCTCTGGAAACACCATATATTTT
CDR3 protein: CASSQGQGTPSSGNTIYF

clone size: .
J gene: TRBJ2-2
V gene: TRBV28
D gene: TRBD1
CDR3 DNA: TGTGCCAGCAGTCTTCGGACAGGGGGCTTCGGGGAGCTGTTTTTT
CDR3 protein: CASSLRTGGFGELFF

clone size: .
J gene: TRBJ2-3
V gene: TRBV29-1
D gene: .
CDR3 DNA: TGCAGCACCGTCCTCGGGGGGCCCCGGGAAGATACGCAGTATTTT
CDR3 protein: CSTVLGGPREDTQYF

clone size: .
J gene: TRBJ2-5
V gene: TRBV19
D gene: TRBD2
CDR3 DNA: TGTGCCAGTAGTATGGGGACTAGCGCATCGCGAGAGACCCAGTACTTC
CDR3 protein: CASSMGTSASRETQYF

clone size: .
J gene: TRBJ1-6
V gene: TRBV13
D gene: TRBD1
CDR3 DNA: TGTGCCAGCAGCTCAAAAATCTGGACAGGGCCAAGCTCCTATAATTCACCCCTCCACTTT
CDR3 protein: CASSSKIWTGPSSYNSPLHF

clone size: .
J gene: TRBJ2-3
V gene: TRBV27
D gene: TRBD2
CDR3 DNA: TGTGCCAGCAGTTCGAGCGGGATGGGCACAGATACGCAGTATTTT
CDR3 protein: CASSSSGMGTDTQYF

clone size: .
J gene: TRBJ2-7
V gene: TRBV27
D gene: .
CDR3 DNA: TGTGCCAGCAGCTCCCGTTACGGGGAGTACGAGCAGTACTTC
CDR3 protein: CASSSRYGEYEQYF

clone size: .
J gene: TRBJ2-7
V gene: TRBV5-4
D gene: .
CDR3 DNA: TGTGCCAGCAGCTTGGTAGAAGGGGATGACGAGCAGTACTTC
CDR3 protein: CASSLVEGDDEQYF

clone size: .
J gene: TRBJ1-2
V gene: TRBV4-3
D gene: TRBD1
CDR3 DNA: TGCGCCAGCAGCCACTTCCAGGACAGGGGAGGTAACTATGGCTACCCCTTC
CDR3 protein: CASSHFQDRGGNYGYPF

clone size: once
J gene: TRBJ2-7
V gene: TRBV5-1
D gene: TRBD1
CDR3 DNA: TGCGCCAGCAGCTTGTGGCCCGGGACAGGGACGAGGGAGCAGTACTTC
CDR3 protein: CASSLWPGTGTREQYF

clone size: .
J gene: TRBJ1-4
V gene: TRBV29-1
D gene: .
CDR3 DNA: TGCAGCGTTGATGCAGGTGCGGGTGAAAAACTGTTTTTT
CDR3 protein: CSVDAGAGEKLFF

clone size: .
J gene: TRBJ1-3
V gene: TRBV27
D gene: .
CDR3 DNA: TGTGCCAGCAGTTTCGCACCGGACAAAGCCATATATTTT
CDR3 protein: CASSFAPDKAIYF

clone size: .
J gene: TRBJ2-7
V gene: TRBV10-3
D gene: .
CDR3 DNA: TGTGCCATCAGTGAGTTTTCCGGGACTCCAGACTCCTACGAGCAGTACTTC
CDR3 protein: CAISEFSGTPDSYEQYF

clone size: .
J gene: TRBJ1-4
V gene: TRBV27
D gene: .
CDR3 DNA: TGTGCCAGCAGTTTATGGGGGCAAGGTGGTGAAAAACTGTTTTTT
CDR3 protein: CASSLWGQGGEKLFF

clone size: .
J gene: TRBJ1-2
V gene: TRBV7-8
D gene: .
CDR3 DNA: TGTGCCAGCAGCTTAGGAGGGCGAGGCTACACCTTC
CDR3 protein: CASSLGGRGYTF

clone size: .
J gene: TRBJ1-2
V gene: TRBV10-3
D gene: .
CDR3 DNA: TGTGCCACCACCCCCGGCGGGGTGGACTATGGCTACACCTTC
CDR3 protein: CATTPGGVDYGYTF

clone size: .
J gene: TRBJ1-5
V gene: TRBV19
D gene: TRBD1
CDR3 DNA: TGTGCCAGTAGTATAGATCGATACCGGACAGGGGCTAGGAGCAATCAGCCCCAGCATTTT
CDR3 protein: CASSIDRYRTGARSNQPQHF

clone size: .
J gene: TRBJ2-3
V gene: TRBV9
D gene: TRBD2
CDR3 DNA: TGTGCCAGCAGCCCCCCGGGACTAGCGATTGGCACAGATACGCAGTATTTT
CDR3 protein: CASSPPGLAIGTDTQYF

clone size: .
J gene: TRBJ1-5
V gene: TRBV28
D gene: .
CDR3 DNA: TGTGCCGGAAGTCAGGGGCGTGATGGCAATCAGCCCCAGCATTTT
CDR3 protein: CAGSQGRDGNQPQHF

clone size: .
J gene: TRBJ1-3
V gene: TRBV6-5
D gene: TRBD1
CDR3 DNA: TGTGCCAGCAGTTTAGGGACAGCTGGAAACACCATATATTTT
CDR3 protein: CASSLGTAGNTIYF

clone size: .
J gene: TRBJ1-4
V gene: TRBV23-1
D gene: .
CDR3 DNA: TGCGCCAGCAGCCTCACGGGGGAAAAACTGTTTTTT
CDR3 protein: CASSLTGEKLFF

clone size: once
J gene: TRBJ2-3
V gene: TRBV4-3
D gene: .
CDR3 DNA: TGCGCCAGCAGCCAAGACATCCGCACAGATACGCAGTATTTT
CDR3 protein: CASSQDIRTDTQYF

clone size: .
J gene: TRBJ2-3
V gene: TRBV5-1
D gene: .
CDR3 DNA: TGCGCCAGCAGCTTGGCTCCGCGGGGCTCAGATACGCAGTATTTT
CDR3 protein: CASSLAPRGSDTQYF

clone size: .
J gene: TRBJ2-7
V gene: TRBV27
D gene: .
CDR3 DNA: TGTGCCAGCAGCTCTCCCCACAGGTCCGGGTTTTACGAGCAGTACTTC
CDR3 protein: CASSSPHRSGFYEQYF

clone size: .
J gene: TRBJ1-1
V gene: TRBV14
D gene: .
CDR3 DNA: TGTGCCAGCAGCCCCACGAAGACAGGGAACACTGAAGCTTTCTTT
CDR3 protein: CASSPTKTGNTEAFF

clone size: .
J gene: TRBJ2-3
V gene: TRBV28
D gene: TRBD2
CDR3 DNA: TGTGCCAGCAGTATGACTAGCGTTTTCTCTCCTAGCACAGATACGCAGTATTTT
CDR3 protein: CASSMTSVFSPSTDTQYF